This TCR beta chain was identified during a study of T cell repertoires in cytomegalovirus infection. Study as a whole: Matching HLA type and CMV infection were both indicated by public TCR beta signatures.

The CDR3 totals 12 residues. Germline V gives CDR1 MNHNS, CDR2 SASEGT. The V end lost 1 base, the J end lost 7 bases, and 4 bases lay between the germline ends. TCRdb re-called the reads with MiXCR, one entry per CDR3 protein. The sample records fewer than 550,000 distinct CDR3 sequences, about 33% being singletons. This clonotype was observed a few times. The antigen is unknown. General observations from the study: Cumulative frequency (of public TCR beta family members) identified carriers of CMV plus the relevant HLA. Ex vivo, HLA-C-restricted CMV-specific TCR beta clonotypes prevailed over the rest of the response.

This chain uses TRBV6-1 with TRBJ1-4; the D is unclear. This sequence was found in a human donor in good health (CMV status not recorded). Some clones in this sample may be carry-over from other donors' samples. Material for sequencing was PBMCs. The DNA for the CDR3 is TGTGCCAGCAGTGAAGTGGGTGAAAAACTGTTTTTT. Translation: CASSEVGEKLFF.